The rows below give T cell receptor beta chains drawn from one sample of a study of early T cells in non-severe SARS-CoV-2 infection. TCRdb re-analysed the 5' RACE reads in MiXCR, keeping a single row per CDR3 protein. The table lists about 50,000 distinct CDR3 sequences, around 10% of them singletons, with 4% to 5.5% in the top ten. Source: whole blood, taken at baseline. The receptor source for this set is an adult who was a healthcare worker with PCR-confirmed SARS-CoV-2 infection or an uninfected control (not recorded which). Both conserved end residues are part of each CDR3. The size entry is marked missing in some rows and otherwise reads once, few, many or a size class.

v_gene: TRBV7-8
j_gene: TRBJ1-2
abundance: NA
CDR3aa: CASSPTGVDYGYTF

v_gene: TRBV19
j_gene: TRBJ1-5
abundance: NA
CDR3aa: CASSILRDKQPQHF

v_gene: TRBV28
j_gene: TRBJ2-7
abundance: many
CDR3aa: CASSLQGQGARYEQYF

v_gene: TRBV7-2
j_gene: TRBJ1-5
abundance: few
CDR3aa: CASSQGQGAGNQPQHF

v_gene: TRBV6-6
j_gene: TRBJ2-1
abundance: NA
CDR3aa: CASQGYSYNEQFF

v_gene: TRBV2
j_gene: TRBJ2-1
abundance: NA
CDR3aa: CASSGTTYNEQFF

v_gene: TRBV6-6
j_gene: TRBJ2-7
abundance: NA
CDR3aa: CASSMEAHEQYF

v_gene: TRBV2
j_gene: TRBJ2-5
abundance: NA
CDR3aa: CASSEEWGQETQYF

v_gene: TRBV29-1
j_gene: TRBJ2-1
abundance: few
CDR3aa: CSVRPSTEQFF

v_gene: TRBV11-2
j_gene: TRBJ2-1
abundance: NA
CDR3aa: CASSPRTERNEQFF

v_gene: TRBV28
j_gene: TRBJ1-5
abundance: many
CDR3aa: CASRLTRGRSQPQHF

v_gene: TRBV7-2
j_gene: TRBJ2-7
abundance: few
CDR3aa: CASSSTSGRHNEQYF

v_gene: TRBV20-1
j_gene: TRBJ1-2
abundance: many
CDR3aa: CSAQHEEGMGGYTF

v_gene: TRBV2
j_gene: TRBJ1-4
abundance: many
CDR3aa: CASIKDGTNEKLFF

v_gene: TRBV12-3/TRBV12-4
j_gene: TRBJ2-7
abundance: NA
CDR3aa: CASSKSGQGPYEQYF

v_gene: TRBV18
j_gene: TRBJ2-1
abundance: few
CDR3aa: CASSRDRSYNEQFF

v_gene: TRBV5-1
j_gene: TRBJ1-1
abundance: few
CDR3aa: CASSLAGGSYTEAFF

v_gene: TRBV7-6
j_gene: TRBJ2-5
abundance: few
CDR3aa: CASSPPGYQTQYF

v_gene: TRBV5-1
j_gene: TRBJ2-5
abundance: NA
CDR3aa: CASSPSPGAETQYF

v_gene: TRBV2
j_gene: TRBJ2-6
abundance: few
CDR3aa: CASSEQGVGANVLTF

v_gene: TRBV9
j_gene: TRBJ1-2
abundance: few
CDR3aa: CASSVDSAGGYGYTF

v_gene: TRBV20-1
j_gene: TRBJ1-4
abundance: many
CDR3aa: CSASVLDPNEKLFF

v_gene: TRBV14
j_gene: TRBJ2-7
abundance: few
CDR3aa: CASSSRDVSYEQYF

v_gene: TRBV3-1
j_gene: TRBJ2-2
abundance: few
CDR3aa: CASSQQLASNTGELFF

v_gene: TRBV6-4
j_gene: TRBJ1-4
abundance: few
CDR3aa: CASRITPATNEKLFF

v_gene: TRBV11-2
j_gene: TRBJ1-6
abundance: NA
CDR3aa: CASSLNVYYNSPLHF

v_gene: TRBV6-5
j_gene: TRBJ2-7
abundance: NA
CDR3aa: CASSYQAPGYEQYF

v_gene: TRBV11-2
j_gene: TRBJ2-1
abundance: few
CDR3aa: CASSREGLVHRAEQFF

v_gene: TRBV20-1
j_gene: TRBJ1-2
abundance: few
CDR3aa: CSAIVAPNYGYTF

v_gene: TRBV20-1
j_gene: TRBJ2-3
abundance: few
CDR3aa: CSARDWSGGAGDTQYF

v_gene: TRBV20-1
j_gene: TRBJ2-3
abundance: NA
CDR3aa: CSAHYSTDTQYF

v_gene: TRBV29-1
j_gene: TRBJ1-1
abundance: many
CDR3aa: CSLGEAFF

v_gene: TRBV20-1
j_gene: TRBJ1-5
abundance: many
CDR3aa: CSAQMGQTNQPQHF

v_gene: TRBV25-1
j_gene: TRBJ2-3
abundance: few
CDR3aa: CASTRGAGDTQYF

v_gene: TRBV27
j_gene: TRBJ2-2
abundance: once
CDR3aa: CASSIRSVGELFF

v_gene: TRBV5-4
j_gene: TRBJ2-5
abundance: few
CDR3aa: CASSSTTSGRRETQYF

v_gene: TRBV19
j_gene: TRBJ2-7
abundance: NA
CDR3aa: CASSSPYEQYF

v_gene: TRBV12-3/TRBV12-4
j_gene: TRBJ2-3
abundance: NA
CDR3aa: CASRKQGTDTQYF

v_gene: TRBV29-1
j_gene: TRBJ1-1
abundance: many
CDR3aa: CSVVQGADGTEAFF

v_gene: TRBV18
j_gene: TRBJ2-7
abundance: NA
CDR3aa: CASSPPAGSSYEQYF

v_gene: TRBV7-3
j_gene: TRBJ1-4
abundance: many
CDR3aa: CASSANTGEKLFF

v_gene: TRBV18
j_gene: TRBJ1-6
abundance: many
CDR3aa: CASSSAHSSYNSPLHF

v_gene: TRBV7-9
j_gene: TRBJ1-2
abundance: few
CDR3aa: CASSLAYGQAFYGYTF

v_gene: TRBV5-1
j_gene: TRBJ1-1
abundance: few
CDR3aa: CASSFGSRSPEAFF

v_gene: TRBV27
j_gene: TRBJ2-4
abundance: NA
CDR3aa: CASSTILAKNIQYF